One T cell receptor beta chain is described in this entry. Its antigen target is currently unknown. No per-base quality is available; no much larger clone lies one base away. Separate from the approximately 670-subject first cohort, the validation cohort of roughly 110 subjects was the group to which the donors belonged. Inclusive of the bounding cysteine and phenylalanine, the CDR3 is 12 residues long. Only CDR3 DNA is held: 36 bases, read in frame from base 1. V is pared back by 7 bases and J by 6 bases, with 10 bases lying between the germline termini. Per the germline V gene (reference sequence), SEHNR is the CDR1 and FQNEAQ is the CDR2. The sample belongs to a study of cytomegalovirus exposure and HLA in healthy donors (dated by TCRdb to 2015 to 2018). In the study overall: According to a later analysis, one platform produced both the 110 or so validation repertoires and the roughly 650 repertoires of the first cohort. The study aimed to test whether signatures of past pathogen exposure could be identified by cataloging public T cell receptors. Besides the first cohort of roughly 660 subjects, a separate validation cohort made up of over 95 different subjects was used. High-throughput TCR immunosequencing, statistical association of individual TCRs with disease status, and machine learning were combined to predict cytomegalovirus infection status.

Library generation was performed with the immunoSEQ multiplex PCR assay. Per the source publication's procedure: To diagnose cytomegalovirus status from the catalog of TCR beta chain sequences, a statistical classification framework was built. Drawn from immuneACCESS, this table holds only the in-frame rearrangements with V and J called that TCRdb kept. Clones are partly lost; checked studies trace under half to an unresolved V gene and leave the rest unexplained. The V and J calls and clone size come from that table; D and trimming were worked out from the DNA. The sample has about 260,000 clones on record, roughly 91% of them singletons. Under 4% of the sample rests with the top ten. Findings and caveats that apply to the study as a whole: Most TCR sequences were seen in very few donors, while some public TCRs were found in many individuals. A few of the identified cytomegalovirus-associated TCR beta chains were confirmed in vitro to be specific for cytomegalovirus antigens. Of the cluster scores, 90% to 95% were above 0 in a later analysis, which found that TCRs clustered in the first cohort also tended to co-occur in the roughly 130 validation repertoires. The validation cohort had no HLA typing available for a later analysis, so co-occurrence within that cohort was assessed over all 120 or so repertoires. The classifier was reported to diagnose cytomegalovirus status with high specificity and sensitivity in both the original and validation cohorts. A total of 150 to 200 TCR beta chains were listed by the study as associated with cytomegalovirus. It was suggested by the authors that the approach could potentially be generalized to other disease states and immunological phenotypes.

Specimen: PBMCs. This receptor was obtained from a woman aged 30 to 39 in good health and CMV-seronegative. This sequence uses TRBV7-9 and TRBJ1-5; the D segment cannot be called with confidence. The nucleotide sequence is TGTGCCAGCAACTCAGAAGGTCAGCCCCAGCATTTT. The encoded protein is CASNSEGQPQHF.